What follows are 2 T cell receptor beta chains derived from one specimen sequenced in a study of post-analysis software for immune sequencing data. Carried by the TCR beta cDNA libraries were unique molecular identifiers. MiXCR was run by TCRdb on the PCR reads, yielding one entry per CDR3 protein. The sample holds 380,000 or so distinct CDR3 sequences, less than 40% seen once. No antigen has been assigned to these receptors. Study-wide points: Comparison of patients with controls showed 5 or 6 TRBV segments more frequent in patients, TRBV5-6, TRBV5-1 and TRBV20-1 among them.

Material: blood. The receptors come from a girl between 5 and 17 years old with multiple sclerosis.

This clonotype appeared many times. The V gene is TRBV20-1, the J gene TRBJ2-7; possibly TRBD1 or TRBD2 for D (5 bases each). This CDR3 contains 15 residues. Germline V gene lookup returns CDR1 DFQATT and CDR2 SNEGSKA (reference sequence). Trimming shortened V by 4 bases and J by 4 bases, and 20 bases separated the two germline ends. This CDR3 is CSAISLGVGAYEQYF. DNA of the CDR3: TGCAGTGCTATATCCTTGGGGGTCGGAGCTTACGAGCAGTACTTC.

The rearrangement links TRBV27 to TRBJ2-1; D gene uncertain. V was clipped by 4 bases and J by 5 bases, with 18 bases between them. The germline V gene has CDR1 MNHEY and CDR2 SMNVEV (reference sequence). The CDR3 extends over 16 amino acids. CDR3 nucleotides: TGTGCCAGCAGTTCCTCGGCCGGGTTGTTTAACAATGAGCAGTTCTTC. Encoded protein: CASSSSAGLFNNEQFF.